This T cell receptor beta chain emerged from a study of CD8 T cells in ankylosing spondylitis. This CDR3 is built from 13 residues. Quantitative 5'-RACE with molecular barcodes was used to make the TCR beta libraries. TCRdb analysed the 5' RACE reads with MiXCR anew, one entry per CDR3 protein. The sample yields a few hundred thousand distinct CDR3 sequences, roughly a tenth seen once. This clonotype was seen only a few times. Its matching antigen is unknown. Study-wide points: Apparently characteristic of ankylosing spondylitis blood was a TCR beta motif (about 8 highly homologous variants). In synovial fluid and blood from reactive arthritis, some motif variants were previously reported.

This clonotype originated in a male donor with ankylosing spondylitis or in good health (not recorded which). Sample: blood, either unsorted or a sorted T cell fraction (not recorded which). The chain combines TRBV21-1 with TRBJ2-4. TRBV21-1 is given as a pseudogene. DNA of the CDR3: TGTGCCAGCAGCAATGATGTCAAAAACATTCAGTACTTC. It is translated as CASSNDVKNIQYF.